The present TCR beta chain was sequenced within a study of cytomegalovirus exposure and HLA in healthy donors. This CDR3 spans 15 amino acids. V was clipped by 5 bases and J by 1 base, with 14 bases between them. Germline loops: CDR1 MNHNS, CDR2 SASEGT. A multiplex PCR was run with 60 Vbeta primers and 13 Jbeta primers. The assay was immunoSEQ multiplex PCR, and TCRdb's table has in-frame clones only and misses some. This sample's table reports roughly 190,000 clones. In the case of this clone: The antigen is not known.

Study results and caveats: Some TCR beta chains (around 180 of them) were listed as cytomegalovirus-associated. Fewer N-insertions than the approximately 700-donor mean were reportedly shown by an Asian-associated ancestry cluster in a later analysis. Links to common viral pathogens appeared, in a later analysis, for several of the most significant clusters. Some V segments, including TRBV6-2 and TRBV6-3, were excluded as indistinguishable.

The sample was PBMCs. The receptor was isolated from a woman between 18 and 30 years old in good health and CMV-seropositive. The chain links TRBV6-1 to TRBJ2-5; D may be TRBD1 (6 bases). CDR3 nucleotides: TGTGCCAGCAGTACGCTCTGGGGGCCCCAAGAGACCCAGTACTTC. It is translated as CASSTLWGPQETQYF.